The 15 T cell receptor beta chains below come from one sample, sequenced in a study of T cell changes during pregnancy in multiple sclerosis. Sequenced by immunoSEQ multiplex PCR; TCRdb stores in-frame clones only, minus some. Of about 61,000 clones in the sample, over 75% were seen once. The source material was peripheral blood, sampled in the first trimester of pregnancy. The receptors were gathered from a female donor with multiple sclerosis, enrolled in a pregnancy study.

The chain combines TRBV19 with TRBJ1-1; 7 nucleotides line up with TRBD1. This CDR3 is built from 16 residues. With V trimmed by 5 bases and J by 2 bases, 11 bases remained unmatched. The V gene's germline CDR1 is LNHDA and CDR2 SQIVND (reference sequence). CDR3: CASSEGSRGVNTEAFF. The CDR3 coding sequence is TGTGCCAGTAGTGAAGGCTCCAGGGGGGTAAACACTGAAGCTTTCTTT.

CDR3 in amino acids: CASSSSGIGATQYF. Here the CDR3 DNA reads TGCGCCAGCAGCTCTAGCGGGATCGGAGCTACGCAGTATTTT. The rearrangement uses TRBV5-1 and TRBJ2-3; 9 bases align to TRBD2. This CDR3 contains 14 residues. V lost 3 bases, J lost 8 bases, and 7 bases stayed unmatched. The germline V gene encodes CDR1 SGHRS and CDR2 YFSETQ.

This chain connects TRBV4-1 to TRBJ2-5, with 13 bases lining up with TRBD2. J gave up 0 bases and V 1 base, and 2 bases lay outside the gene matches. CDR3 length: 17 amino acids. CDR1 and CDR2 (germline): MGHRA, YSYEKL. The CDR3 DNA sequence: TGCGCCAGCAGCCAAGCCGGACTAGCGGGGGACCAAGAGACCCAGTACTTC. It specifies CASSQAGLAGDQETQYF.

This chain uses TRBV10-3 with TRBJ2-3; 7 positions agree with TRBD2. CDR3 size: 14 residues. V lost 10 bases to trimming and J lost 0 bases; unmatched junction nucleotides: 7. Germline-derived CDR1 and CDR2 are ENHRY and SYGVKD. The DNA of the CDR3 is TGTGCCACGTCTAGCGGTTCTAGCACAGATACGCAGTATTTT. Translating it yields CATSSGSSTDTQYF.

This chain uses TRBV7-2 with TRBJ2-7; TRBD1 might be the D (5 bases). This CDR3 comprises 15 residues. The V gene's germline CDR1 is SGHTA and CDR2 FQGNSA. Between the trimmed V and J ends, which lost 1 base and 6 bases, there was a span of 16 bases. CDR3 residues: CASSLVGIRGGEQYF. The CDR3 DNA reads as TGTGCCAGCAGCTTAGTTGGAATAAGGGGCGGCGAGCAGTACTTC.

The V gene is TRBV5-6, the J gene TRBJ2-1; 7 nucleotides agree with TRBD2. Germline V gives CDR1 SGHDT, CDR2 YYEEEE. The CDR3 consists of 16 residues. V lost 0 bases and J lost 7; bases outside the gene matches: 10. CDR3 nucleotide sequence: TGTGCCAGCAGCTTGGTAACGGGAGAGGGAGGGAATGAGCAGTTCTTC. Translating it yields CASSLVTGEGGNEQFF.

The chain joins TRBV7-3 to TRBJ2-5, with 7 nucleotides matching TRBD2. This CDR3 has 14 residues. From germline, CDR1 is SGHTA and CDR2 FQGTGA. The V segment lost 3 bases and the J segment 5 bases; nucleotides outside the gene matches: 6. The CDR3 is CASSLGAGEETQYF. The CDR3 DNA is TGTGCCAGCAGCTTGGGCGCGGGAGAGGAGACCCAGTACTTC.

The chain is built from TRBV30 and TRBJ2-3; D is possibly TRBD2 (7 bases). Germline CDR1 and CDR2: GTSNPN and SVGIG (reference sequence). V lost 3 bases, J lost 4 bases, and 17 bases lay in between. The CDR3 spans 15 residues. The CDR3 loop reads CAWRRGGVGADTQYF. CDR3 sequence (DNA): TGTGCCTGGAGGAGGGGGGGTGTTGGAGCAGATACGCAGTATTTT.

This clone is a singleton in its sample. The rearrangement links TRBV9 to TRBJ2-3; D not certain. Trimming left V 0 bases short and J 0 bases short, with 5 bases between. The CDR3 is 14 amino acids. Germline V CDR1 and CDR2: SGDLS, YYNGEE. CDR3 protein: CASSVVASTDTQYF. In nucleotides, the CDR3 is TGTGCCAGCAGCGTAGTTGCGAGCACAGATACGCAGTATTTT.

This chain links TRBV2 with TRBJ2-3, with 8 bases that match TRBD2. The germline V gene encodes CDR1 SNHLY and CDR2 FYNNEI. The V segment lost 4 bases and the J segment 3 bases; nucleotides outside the gene matches: 3. The CDR3 is 14 amino acids. The CDR3 DNA sequence: TGTGCCAGCAGTGCCAGCGGGAGTACAGATACGCAGTATTTT. Its translation is CASSASGSTDTQYF.

This sequence joins TRBV30 and TRBJ2-7; TRBD2 aligns across 7 bases. The CDR3 runs to 14 residues. V gave up 0 bases and J gave up 3 bases; unmatched junction bases: 5. CDR1 GTSNPN and CDR2 SVGIG come from the germline V gene (reference sequence). The CDR3 loop is CAWSVSSGHYEQYF. CDR3 coding DNA: TGTGCCTGGAGTGTTTCTAGCGGCCACTACGAGCAGTACTTC.

CDR3 DNA sequence: TGTGCCAGCAGCTTAACACAGGGTATGGCAGATACGCAGTATTTT. Its protein is CASSLTQGMADTQYF. The gene calls are TRBV7-9 and TRBJ2-3; D may be TRBD1 (6 bases). The germline V gene encodes CDR1 SEHNR and CDR2 FQNEAQ (reference sequence). Between the trimmed V and J ends, which lost 2 bases and 4 bases, there was a span of 13 bases. CDR3 length equals 15 residues.

The gene calls are TRBV25-1 and TRBJ2-2, with a weak D call TRBD2 (6 bases). In germline, CDR1 is MGHDK, CDR2 SYGVNS. The V end lost 1 base, the J end lost 6 bases, and 18 bases lay between the germline ends. The CDR3 consists of 17 residues. CDR3 DNA sequence: TGTGCCAGCAGTGAATTTCGTCCTCTCGGAGGGTCCGGGGAGCTGTTTTTT. Translation gives CASSEFRPLGGSGELFF. The full variable domain, completed using reference TRBV25-1 and TRBJ2-2, is EADIYQTPRYLVIGTGKKITLECSQTMGHDKMYWYQQDPGMELHLIHYSYGVNSTEKGDLSSESTVSRIRTEHFPLTLESARPSHTSQYLCASSEFRPLGGSGELFFGEGSRLTVL.

The CDR3 loop reads CASSENPTQGAGDTQYF. DNA of the CDR3: TGTGCCAGCAGTGAAAATCCAACCCAGGGGGCCGGAGATACGCAGTATTTT. This chain links TRBV2 with TRBJ2-3; 8 bases are a match to TRBD1. Germline values: CDR1 SNHLY, CDR2 FYNNEI. This CDR3 contains 17 residues. The trim removed 2 bases at V and 5 bases at J, leaving 12 bases unmatched.

This chain connects TRBV7-2 to TRBJ2-2, with a tentative D call TRBD2 (6 bases). The V gene's germline CDR1 is SGHTA and CDR2 FQGNSA. Trimming removed 1 base at V and 4 bases at J, with 13 bases between. There are 16 residues in the CDR3. The CDR3 spells CASSLVVGGATGELFF. In DNA, the CDR3 is TGTGCCAGCAGCTTAGTAGTCGGGGGAGCCACCGGGGAGCTGTTTTTT.